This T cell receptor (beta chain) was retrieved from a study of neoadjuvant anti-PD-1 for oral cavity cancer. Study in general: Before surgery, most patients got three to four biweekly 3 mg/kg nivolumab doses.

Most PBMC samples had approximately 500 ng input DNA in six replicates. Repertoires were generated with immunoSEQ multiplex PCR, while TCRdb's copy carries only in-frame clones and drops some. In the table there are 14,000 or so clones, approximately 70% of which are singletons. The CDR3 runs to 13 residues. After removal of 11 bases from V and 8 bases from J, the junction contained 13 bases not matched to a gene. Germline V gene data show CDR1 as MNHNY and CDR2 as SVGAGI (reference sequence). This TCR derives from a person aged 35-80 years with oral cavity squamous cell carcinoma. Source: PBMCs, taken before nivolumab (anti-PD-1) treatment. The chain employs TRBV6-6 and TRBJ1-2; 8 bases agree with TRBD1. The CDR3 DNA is TGTGCCTTTGAGGGACAGGCGGCTCAGGGCTACACCTTC. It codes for CAFEGQAAQGYTF.